The 26 T cell receptor beta chains below come from one sample, sequenced in a study of preoperative IRX-2 immunotherapy in early breast cancer. TCRdb's copy holds only in-frame clones and misses some; the assay was immunoSEQ multiplex PCR. This table has about 10,000 clones, roughly 80% appearing once. Treatment defined: preoperative locoregional IRX-2 cytokine immunotherapy. This material consisted of lymph node tissue, taken before IRX-2 immunotherapy. The receptors were sampled from a human donor with breast cancer.

The chain couples TRBV14 to TRBJ1-1; the D gene is possibly TRBD1 (6 bases). The germline V gene has CDR1 SGHDN and CDR2 FVKESK. Trimming took off 9 bases at V and 5 bases at J, with 19 bases between the two ends. The CDR3 contains 14 residues. The DNA of the CDR3 is TGTGCCAGTAAAGGGGCGGGGGCGCAGACTGAAGCTTTCTTT. Translated, it gives CASKGAGAQTEAFF.

The chain's CDR3 is CATPGEGWFDQPQHF. In DNA, the CDR3 is TGTGCCACCCCAGGGGAGGGATGGTTCGATCAGCCCCAGCATTTT. The chain recombines TRBV28 with TRBJ1-5, with a tentative D call TRBD1 (6 bases). V lost 10 bases, J lost 5 bases, and 21 bases lay in between. This CDR3 region has 15 residues. The V gene's germline CDR1 is MDHEN and CDR2 SYDVKM.

The rearrangement uses TRBV7-4 and TRBJ2-5; 10 positions match TRBD1. Germline CDR1 and CDR2: SGHVT and SQSDAQ. Losses at the gene ends were 5 bases for V and 5 bases for J; bases not matched to a gene: 11. The CDR3 totals 16 residues. CDR3 region: CASSPAAGQGLETQYF. The DNA of the CDR3 is TGTGCCAGCAGCCCAGCCGCGGGACAGGGGTTGGAGACCCAGTACTTC. The whole variable domain, remainder taken from reference TRBV7-4 and TRBJ2-5, is GAGVSQSPRYKVAKRGRDVALRCDSISGHVTLYWYRQTLGQGSEVLTYSQSDAQRDKSGRPSGRFSAERPERSVSTLKIQRTEQGDSAVYLCASSPAAGQGLETQYFGPGTRLLVL.

The rearrangement links TRBV11-3 to TRBJ1-4, with TRBD1 as a possible D gene (6 bases). CDR3 length: 16 residues. Germline V gene sequence: CDR1 SGHNT, CDR2 YENEEA. V shed 3 bases and J shed 0 bases, with 11 bases lying between them. The CDR3 sequence is CASSLKQGSTNEKLFF. In DNA, the CDR3 is TGTGCCAGCAGCTTGAAACAGGGTTCAACTAATGAAAAACTGTTTTTT.

The chain is built from TRBV12-5 and TRBJ1-3, with TRBD1 identical over 9 bases. Looked up from germline, CDR1 is LGHNT and CDR2 is FRNRAP. CDR3 length equals 14 residues. CDR3 loop: CATIQGAAGNTIYF. The DNA of the CDR3 is TGTGCCACCATACAGGGGGCGGCTGGAAACACCATATATTTT.

The gene calls are TRBV19 and TRBJ2-7, with D unresolved. Germline-derived CDR1 and CDR2 are LNHDA and SQIVND (reference sequence). V lost 6 bases, J lost 3 bases, and 15 bases lay in between. This CDR3 has 14 amino acids. Written as DNA, the CDR3 is TGTGCCAGTAGCCACCAGGACGGAAACTACGAGCAGTACTTC. Translating gives CASSHQDGNYEQYF.

The V and J genes are TRBV6-4 and TRBJ2-5; no reliable D call. Deletions cut 5 bases from V and 1 base from J, with 8 bases between. The CDR3 is made up of 13 amino acids. Germline CDR1 and CDR2: MRHNA and SNTAGT. The CDR3 coding sequence is TGTGCCAGCAGTTCGGTGACCCAAGAGACCCAGTACTTC. As protein: CASSSVTQETQYF.

The chain links TRBV10-1 to TRBJ1-2; 7 bases fit TRBD1. The germline V gene encodes CDR1 WNHNN and CDR2 SYGVQD (reference sequence). The length of the CDR3 is 13 residues. The V segment lost 3 bases and the J segment 3 bases; nucleotides outside the gene matches: 1. The CDR3 is CASSEGTDYGYTF. Here the CDR3 DNA reads TGCGCCAGCAGTGAAGGGACAGACTATGGCTACACCTTC.

The sample holds a few counts of this clone. V gene TRBV6-8 combines with J gene TRBJ2-1, with 8 bases aligning to TRBD2. CDR1 and CDR2 from the germline V gene are MNHGY and SAAAGT. With 6 bases clipped from V and 0 bases from J, the junction kept 4 bases outside the gene matches. This CDR3 is built from 15 residues. CDR3 sequence (DNA): TGTGCCAGCAGATTAGCGGGGACCTCCTACAATGAGCAGTTCTTC. It translates to CASRLAGTSYNEQFF.

The genes are TRBV28 and TRBJ1-5, with TRBD1 identical over 8 bases. Trimming at V came to 6 bases and at J to 7 bases, leaving 11 bases not matched to a gene. The germline gives CDR1 MDHEN, CDR2 SYDVKM. This CDR3 has 15 amino acids. The CDR3 nucleotides read TGTGCCAGCAGCTCTCTGGACAGGGAAGGGCAGCCCCAGCATTTT. The encoded protein is CASSSLDREGQPQHF.

This chain links TRBV14 with TRBJ2-1; D may be TRBD1 (6 bases). V lost 4 bases and J lost 7, with 14 bases in between. Germline V lookup: CDR1 SGHDN, CDR2 FVKESK. The CDR3 is made up of 14 amino acids. The CDR3 DNA sequence: TGTGCCAGCAGCCCGCGAAACAGGGAAAATGAGCAGTTCTTC. This translates into CASSPRNRENEQFF.

The J gene is TRBJ1-5, the V gene TRBV11-3; D might be TRBD1 (5 bases). CDR3 size: 15 residues. V dropped 4 bases and J dropped 2 bases, with 12 bases sitting between them. The germline gives CDR1 SGHNT, CDR2 YENEEA. CDR3 protein: CASSSLGGGNQPQHF. CDR3 bases: TGTGCCAGCAGCTCCTTGGGGGGGGGCAATCAGCCCCAGCATTTT.

This clone turned up a few times. The rearrangement joins TRBV6-8 to TRBJ1-2; no reliable D call. This CDR3 comprises 13 residues. Germline V lookup: CDR1 MNHGY, CDR2 SAAAGT. V lost 5 bases to trimming and J lost 5 bases, with 12 bases between them. The CDR3 loop reads CASSAGTSYGYTF. CDR3 coding DNA: TGTGCCAGCAGTGCCGGAACCTCTTATGGCTACACCTTC.

V gene TRBV23-1 combines with J gene TRBJ2-1, with D hard to call. TRBV23-1 is an open reading frame whose function is uncertain. V lost 0 bases, J lost 6 bases, and 9 bases lay in between. The CDR3 spans 14 residues. CDR3 in amino acids: CASSQSHYSNEQFF. The DNA of the CDR3 is TGCGCCAGCAGTCAATCACATTATTCCAATGAGCAGTTCTTC.

A few counts support this clone. The rearrangement joins TRBV7-5 to TRBJ2-6; the table names TRBD1, a call not compared with the DNA. TRBV7-5 is designated a pseudogene. The CDR3 sequence is 14 residues long. CDR3 loop: CASSYSSGANVLTF. CDR3 coding DNA: TGTGCCAGCAGTTACAGCTCTGGGGCCAACGTCCTGACTTTC.

This clone was observed a few times. The chain has TRBV6-8 and TRBJ2-3; D assignment may be TRBD1 or TRBD2 (5 bases each). Deletions cut 2 bases from V and 2 bases from J, with 17 bases between. The CDR3 consists of 17 residues. Germline values: CDR1 MNHGY, CDR2 SAAAGT. The CDR3 loop is CASSYTQGQRFTDTQYF. Here the CDR3 DNA reads TGTGCCAGCAGTTACACTCAGGGTCAGCGGTTCACAGATACGCAGTATTTT.

The chain combines TRBV30 with TRBJ2-2; the match to TRBD2 covers 11 bases. After removal of 3 bases from V and 7 bases from J, the junction contained 7 bases not matched to a gene. This CDR3 spans 15 amino acids. The germline CDR1 and CDR2 sequences are GTSNPN and SVGIG (reference sequence). CDR3 sequence: CAWRGGLAGGGELFF. The CDR3 DNA sequence: TGTGCCTGGAGAGGAGGGCTAGCGGGAGGCGGGGAGCTGTTTTTT. The variable domain in full, with the rest retrieved from reference TRBV30 and TRBJ2-2, is SQTIHQWPATLVQPVGSPLSLECTVEGTSNPNLYWYRQAAGRGLQLLFYSVGIGQISSEVPQNLSASRPQDRQFILSSKKLLLSDSGFYLCAWRGGLAGGGELFFGEGSRLTVL.

The sample holds one count of this clone. The chain is built from TRBV6-8 and TRBJ1-2, with D tentatively TRBD1 (6 bases). Trimming cost V 5 bases and J 1 base, with 11 bases left between them. The CDR3 is 14 amino acids. Germline V CDR1 and CDR2: MNHGY, SAAAGT. CDR3 residues: CASSRGANNYGYTF. The DNA of the CDR3 is TGTGCCAGCAGTCGGGGGGCTAATAACTATGGCTACACCTTC.

The V call is TRBV6-8, the J call TRBJ2-3, with D perhaps TRBD2 (7 bases). CDR1 MNHGY and CDR2 SAAAGT come from the germline V gene. V shed 2 bases and J shed 7 bases, with 16 bases lying between them. The CDR3 has 15 residues. Written as DNA, the CDR3 is TGTGCCAGCAGTTACGGGGGGGCGAAGGTTTATACGCAGTATTTT. Translation: CASSYGGAKVYTQYF.

The chain carries TRBV6-8 and TRBJ1-3; 7 nucleotides match TRBD1. The V gene end was trimmed by 5 bases and the J gene end by 1 base; junction bases not matched to a gene: 11. Germline assignment: CDR1 MNHGY and CDR2 SAAAGT. The CDR3 runs to 17 residues. The CDR3: CASSTNRDSRSGNTIYF. The CDR3 DNA follows: TGTGCCAGCAGTACCAACCGGGACAGTCGTTCTGGAAACACCATATATTTT.

The J gene is TRBJ2-2, the V gene TRBV7-5; TRBD2, as called in the table, went unchecked against the DNA. TRBV7-5 is a pseudogene. The CDR3 is 15 residues long. CDR3 region: CASSKAGGDTGELFF. The DNA for the CDR3 is TGTGCCAGCAGCAAAGCCGGGGGGGACACCGGGGAGCTGTTTTTT.

CDR3 loop: CAWSELGGYTF. Here the CDR3 DNA reads TGTGCCTGGAGTGAACTTGGAGGCTACACCTTC. The chain has TRBV30 and TRBJ1-2; D is ambiguous. There are 11 residues in the CDR3. V was trimmed by 1 base and J by 8 bases, leaving 8 bases between them. Germline V gives CDR1 GTSNPN, CDR2 SVGIG (reference sequence). The full variable domain, in which reference TRBV30 and TRBJ1-2 provide the parts outside the CDR3, is SQTIHQWPATLVQPVGSPLSLECTVEGTSNPNLYWYRQAAGRGLQLLFYSVGIGQISSEVPQNLSASRPQDRQFILSSKKLLLSDSGFYLCAWSELGGYTFGSGTRLTVV.

V gene TRBV28 combines with J gene TRBJ2-5; weak D call: TRBD2 (5 bases). V lost 6 bases and J 5 bases, leaving 13 bases between the germline ends. CDR1 and CDR2 (germline): MDHEN, SYDVKM. This CDR3 region has 13 residues. This chain's CDR3 is CASSFVRGETQYF. The CDR3 DNA sequence: TGTGCCAGCAGCTTCGTCCGAGGGGAGACCCAGTACTTC. Together with reference TRBV28 and TRBJ2-5, the CDR3 gives the full variable domain: DVKVTQSSRYLVKRTGEKVFLECVQDMDHENMFWYRQDPGLGLRLIYFSYDVKMKEKGDIPEGYSVSREKKERFSLILESASTNQTSMYLCASSFVRGETQYFGPGTRLLVL.

The chain couples TRBV6-7 to TRBJ1-4, with D uncertain. TRBV6-7 is designated an ORF whose function remains uncertain. V was trimmed by 7 bases and J by 6 bases, leaving 6 bases between them. This CDR3 spans 11 amino acids. DNA of the CDR3: TGTGCCAGCACCCGCGATGAAAAACTGTTTTTT. This sequence encodes CASTRDEKLFF.

The rearrangement joins TRBV6-8 to TRBJ1-2; tentative D call: TRBD1 (5 bases). Germline values: CDR1 MNHGY, CDR2 SAAAGT. The CDR3 runs 15 residues. Deletions cut 5 bases from V and 4 bases from J, with 17 bases between. CDR3 in amino acids: CASSASRGQVYGYTF. In DNA form, the CDR3 reads TGTGCCAGCAGTGCCTCCCGGGGCCAGGTCTATGGCTACACCTTC.

V gene TRBV6-8 combines with J gene TRBJ2-1, with D possibly being TRBD1 (6 bases). Germline CDR1 and CDR2: MNHGY and SAAAGT. The V end lost 5 bases, the J end lost 4 bases, and 15 bases lay between the germline ends. The length of the CDR3 is 15 residues. Here the CDR3 reads CASSGTPTVYNEQFF. In DNA, the CDR3 is TGTGCCAGCAGTGGGACACCCACAGTTTACAATGAGCAGTTCTTC.